This T cell receptor (beta chain) was captured by sequencing in a study of technical replicates of blood from a few donors. Here immunoSEQ multiplex PCR was the method, and the copy in TCRdb shows in-frame clones only, minus some. The profile shows 90,000 or so clones, more than 85% of them singletons. The CDR3 loop spans 14 amino acids. CDR1 and CDR2 (germline): KGHSH, LQKENI. The V gene lost 8 bases and the J gene lost 3 bases, with 17 bases spanning the gap. The sequence was obtained from a human donor in good health. The sequenced sample consisted of T cells isolated from PBMCs. J is TRBJ2-7 and V is TRBV18, with TRBD2 as a possible D gene (7 bases). The CDR3 region has the DNA TGTGCCAGCCTTGAGGGAGGGGACAACTACGAGCAGTACTTC. Its translation is CASLEGGDNYEQYF.